These T cell receptor beta chains were read from a single sample in a study of T cells in Graves' hyperthyroidism and ophthalmopathy. Via MiXCR, TCRdb re-called the multiplex PCR reads, giving one row per CDR3 protein. Of nearly 600,000 distinct CDR3 sequences listed, more than 13% are singletons. The sample comprised blood. These receptors originate from a woman aged 18-35 years with Graves' ophthalmopathy. Both conserved end residues are part of each CDR3.

v_gene	j_gene	len	CDR3aa
TRBV3-1	TRBJ1-6	16	CASQITSGAGGSPLHF
TRBV24-1	TRBJ2-3	15	CATSDLRRSIDTQYF
TRBV12-5	TRBJ2-3	17	CASGLTQGLAGRHTQYF
TRBV20-1	TRBJ2-3	15	CSAPRRETSTDTQYF
TRBV19	TRBJ1-1	15	CASSPSAGLDTEAFF
TRBV9	TRBJ2-3	16	CASSVELAGVSDTQYF
TRBV27	TRBJ1-2	16	CASSLLPLKGRYGYTF
TRBV29-1	TRBJ2-4	13	CSVEKVGGGIQYF
TRBV28	TRBJ1-5	16	CASSWGDRGDNQPQHF
TRBV7-9	TRBJ1-2	15	CASSSYRGPDYGYTF
TRBV6-2/TRBV6-3	TRBJ2-7	16	CASSPLDRGGPYEQYF
TRBV10-3	TRBJ2-1	15	CAIRDQGALVNEQFF
TRBV29-1	TRBJ2-5	16	CSVVLGGSVYPETQYF
TRBV6-1	TRBJ2-3	15	CASSRGTGDGDTQYF
TRBV20-1	TRBJ2-7	16	CSAIEDKTTWAYEQYF
TRBV28	TRBJ2-1	14	CASTLQAGNNEQFF
TRBV3-1	TRBJ1-2	14	CASSQDQGSDGYTF
TRBV20-1	TRBJ2-1	20	CSARDPGTVLAGGSYNEQFF
TRBV2	TRBJ1-5	16	CASSQPGGGSNQPQHF
TRBV30	TRBJ1-5	14	CAWSSPKLNQPQHF
TRBV4-3	TRBJ2-5	15	CASSQERVRQETQYF
TRBV7-2	TRBJ2-7	15	CASSQSSGGGYEQYF
TRBV20-1	TRBJ2-5	14	CSAREGEEGETQYF
TRBV5-4	TRBJ2-1	12	CASSHYDNEQFF
TRBV2	TRBJ1-5	12	CASSEGNQPQHF
TRBV29-1	TRBJ2-2	14	CSVDREGDTGELFF
TRBV2	TRBJ1-2	15	CASSERPRTGGVVTF
TRBV12-3/TRBV12-4	TRBJ1-4	14	CATGQPPTNEKLFF
TRBV7-2	TRBJ1-6	19	CASSSPGLTGGFYNSPLHF
TRBV5-6	TRBJ2-7	15	CASSPAASGSNEQYF
TRBV29-1	TRBJ1-1	12	CSVGGRDTEAFF
TRBV4-1	TRBJ1-4	13	CASSKTTREKLFF
TRBV30	TRBJ1-2	12	CAWSPAGYGYTF
TRBV5-6	TRBJ2-3	14	CASGSGQSTDTQYF
TRBV29-1	TRBJ1-1	12	CSVRTGNTEAFF